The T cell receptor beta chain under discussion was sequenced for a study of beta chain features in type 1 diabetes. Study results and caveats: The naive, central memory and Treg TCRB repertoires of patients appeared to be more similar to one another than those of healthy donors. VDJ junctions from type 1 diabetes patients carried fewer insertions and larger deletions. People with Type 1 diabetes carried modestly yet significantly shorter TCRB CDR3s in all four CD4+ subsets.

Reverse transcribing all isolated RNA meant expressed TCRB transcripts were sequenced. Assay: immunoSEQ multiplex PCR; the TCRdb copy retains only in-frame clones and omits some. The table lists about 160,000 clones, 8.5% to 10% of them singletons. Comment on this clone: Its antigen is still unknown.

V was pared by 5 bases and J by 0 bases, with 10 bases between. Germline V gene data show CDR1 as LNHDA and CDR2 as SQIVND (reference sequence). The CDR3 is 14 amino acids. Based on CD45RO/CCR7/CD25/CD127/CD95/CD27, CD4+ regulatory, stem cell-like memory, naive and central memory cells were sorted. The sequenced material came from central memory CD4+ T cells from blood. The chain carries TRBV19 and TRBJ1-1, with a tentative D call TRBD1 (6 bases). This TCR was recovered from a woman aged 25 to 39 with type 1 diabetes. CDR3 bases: TGTGCCAGTAGTCACCGGACAGTGAACACTGAAGCTTTCTTT. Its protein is CASSHRTVNTEAFF.